This T cell receptor (beta chain) was profiled in a study of a mutant IDH1 vaccine in newly diagnosed glioma. Time point in this sample: week 11, during vaccination. Doses of 300 ug of mutant IDH1 20-mer peptide were given with topical imiquimod. Here immunoSEQ multiplex PCR was the method, and the copy in TCRdb shows in-frame clones only, minus some. There are 31,000 or so clones in the sample; just under 80% occur only once, and approximately 23% lies in the top ten. Comment on this clone: Its antigen remains unknown.

This CDR3 contains 17 residues. CDR1 is MGHRA and CDR2 is YSYEKL in the germline V gene. V gave up 1 base and J gave up 7 bases, with 20 bases separating them. The source of this sequence is a man under 40 with glioma. The starting material was PBMCs, obtained from a glioma patient whose treatment included an IDH1 peptide vaccine. The chain uses TRBV4-1 and TRBJ1-3; no clear D. CDR3 coding DNA: TGCGCCAGCAGCCAAGGGCCCCGAAGTCCGTCTCGGAACACCATATATTTT. Translating it yields CASSQGPRSPSRNTIYF.